One and the same sample provided the 14 T cell receptor beta chains below, sequenced in a study of blood T cell repertoires in COVID-19. Measured with immunoSEQ multiplex PCR; TCRdb has only the in-frame clones, and not every one. The table has 65,000 to 90,000 clones, roughly nine tenths seen once; the top ten hold 7.5% to 9.5%. Sequenced: peripheral blood. The receptors derive from a man aged 45-65 years with acute or convalescent COVID-19.

The chain recombines TRBV19 with TRBJ2-1, with 7 bases matching TRBD1. V lost 6 bases to trimming and J lost 4 bases; unmatched junction nucleotides: 6. Per the germline V gene, CDR1 is LNHDA and CDR2 is SQIVND (reference sequence). The CDR3 is 14 residues long. CDR3: CASSTPTGYNEQFF. The CDR3 nucleotides are TGTGCCAGTAGCACTCCGACAGGGTACAATGAGCAGTTCTTC. The full variable domain, completed using reference TRBV19 and TRBJ2-1, is DGGITQSPKYLFRKEGQNVTLSCEQNLNHDAMYWYRQDPGQGLRLIYYSQIVNDFQKGDIAEGYSVSREKKESFPLTVTSAQKNPTAFYLCASSTPTGYNEQFFGPGTRLTVL.

The chain is built from TRBV11-2 and TRBJ2-1; tentatively, D is TRBD1 (6 bases). Trimming cost V 0 bases and J 2 bases, with 8 bases left between them. Germline V CDR1 and CDR2: SGHAT, FQNNGV. The CDR3 spans 15 residues. Written as DNA, the CDR3 is TGTGCCAGCAGCTTAGAACAGGGCCCCTACAATGAGCAGTTCTTC. Amino acid sequence: CASSLEQGPYNEQFF.

V usage is TRBV28 and J usage is TRBJ1-2, with TRBD1 matching 8 bases. V lost 7 bases and J lost 4; bases outside the gene matches: 8. CDR1 is MDHEN and CDR2 is SYDVKM in the germline V gene. This CDR3 is 14 amino acids long. This chain's CDR3 is CASIPQGAGYGYTF. DNA for the CDR3: TGTGCCAGCATCCCTCAGGGGGCAGGCTATGGCTACACCTTC.

V is TRBV2 and J is TRBJ1-3, with D possibly matching TRBD1 (5 bases). Trimming removed 4 bases from V and 5 bases from J, with 9 bases in between. The germline V gene encodes CDR1 SNHLY and CDR2 FYNNEI. The CDR3 spans 13 residues. The CDR3 loop reads CASSGEDRNTIYF. CDR3 nucleotide sequence: TGTGCCAGCAGTGGCGAGGACAGAAACACCATATATTTT.

The chain recombines TRBV5-1 with TRBJ2-7; 14 bases agree with TRBD2. From germline, CDR1 is SGHRS and CDR2 YFSETQ. V was pared by 4 bases and J by 5 bases, with 5 bases of the junction left unmatched. The CDR3 consists of 15 residues. CDR3 amino acids: CASSGGLAGGNEQYF. For the CDR3, the DNA is TGCGCCAGCAGCGGAGGACTAGCGGGGGGCAACGAGCAGTACTTC. The full variable domain, in which reference TRBV5-1 and TRBJ2-7 provide the parts outside the CDR3, is KAGVTQTPRYLIKTRGQQVTLSCSPISGHRSVSWYQQTPGQGLQFLFEYFSETQRNKGNFPGRFSGRQFSNSRSEMNVSTLELGDSALYLCASSGGLAGGNEQYFGPGTRLTVT.

The chain is built from TRBV4-1 and TRBJ1-6; D might be TRBD1 (6 bases). The CDR3 consists of 15 residues. Looked up from germline, CDR1 is MGHRA and CDR2 is YSYEKL. Deletions cut 3 bases from V and 9 bases from J, with 15 bases between. DNA for the CDR3: TGCGCCAGCAGCCAGGCCCGGGGGGGGGCTTCACCCCTCCACTTT. Protein product: CASSQARGGASPLHF.

V gene TRBV6-5 combines with J gene TRBJ1-4, with 7 nucleotides matching TRBD1. Germline lookup yields CDR1 MNHEY and CDR2 SVGAGI. V lost 5 bases to trimming and J lost 5 bases; unmatched junction nucleotides: 8. This CDR3 is 15 amino acids long. The CDR3 nucleotides are TGTGCCAGCAGTCTCGCCGGGACAGTAAATGAAAAACTGTTTTTT. Amino acid sequence: CASSLAGTVNEKLFF.

The chain joins TRBV3-1 (or the pseudogene TRBV3-2) to TRBJ1-1; no reliable D call. With 5 bases removed from V and 10 bases from J, the gap between germline ends came to 14 bases. Per the germline V gene, CDR1 is LGHDT and CDR2 is YNNKEL (reference sequence). The CDR3 consists of 12 residues. The DNA for the CDR3 is TGTGCCAGCAGCTTTAACCGGGAGAGAGCTTTCTTT. It codes for CASSFNRERAFF.

The chain carries TRBV5-6 and TRBJ2-1; 9 nucleotides agree with TRBD2. CDR3 length: 15 residues. Looked up from germline, CDR1 is SGHDT and CDR2 is YYEEEE. V lost 0 bases to trimming and J lost 7 bases; unmatched junction nucleotides: 5. CDR3 nucleotides: TGTGCCAGCAGCTTGGGGCGGGGGGGCTTTAATGAGCAGTTCTTC. Translated: CASSLGRGGFNEQFF. The variable domain in full, completed from reference TRBV5-6 and TRBJ2-1, reads DAGVTQSPTHLIKTRGQQVTLRCSPKSGHDTVSWYQQALGQGPQFIFQYYEEEERQRGNFPDRFSGHQFPNYSSELNVNALLLGDSALYLCASSLGRGGFNEQFFGPGTRLTVL.

The V and J genes are TRBV27 and TRBJ1-1; D might be TRBD1 (5 bases). V lost 3 bases, J lost 1 base, and 12 bases lay in between. The CDR3 covers 15 residues. CDR1 and CDR2 from the germline V gene are MNHEY and SMNVEV (reference sequence). CDR3 sequence: CASSFRRGANTEAFF. DNA for the CDR3: TGTGCCAGCAGTTTCCGGAGGGGAGCGAACACTGAAGCTTTCTTT.

The chain carries TRBV7-9 and TRBJ1-2; 10 bases map to TRBD1. V lost 0 bases, J lost 4 bases, and 5 bases stayed unmatched. The CDR3 spans 16 residues. CDR1 is SEHNR and CDR2 is FQNEAQ in the germline V gene (reference sequence). CDR3 bases: TGTGCCAGCAGCTTAGCCGGGACAGGGGCGATCTATGGCTACACCTTC. Its protein is CASSLAGTGAIYGYTF. The variable domain in full, with the rest retrieved from reference TRBV7-9 and TRBJ1-2, is DTGVSQNPRHKITKRGQNVTFRCDPISEHNRLYWYRQTLGQGPEFLTYFQNEAQLEKSRLLSDRFSAERPKGSFSTLEIQRTEQGDSAMYLCASSLAGTGAIYGYTFGSGTRLTVV.

The V gene is TRBV14, the J gene TRBJ2-1, with 7 nucleotides matching TRBD2. Per germline, CDR1 SGHDN and CDR2 FVKESK. There are 14 residues in the CDR3. The V and J ends lost 4 bases and 7 bases, in that order; junction bases with no gene match: 7. The CDR3 coding sequence is TGTGCCAGCAGCCCGTTGTCGGGGGGAAATGAGCAGTTCTTC. This translates into CASSPLSGGNEQFF.

There are a few counts of this clone. This rearrangement joins TRBV7-8 to TRBJ2-5; TRBD2 matches 8 bases. The length of the CDR3 is 15 residues. CDR1 is SGHVS and CDR2 is FQNEAQ in the germline V gene. V shed 1 base and J 4 bases; nucleotides not matched to a gene: 5. The CDR3 sequence is CASSLGTSSRETQYF. DNA of the CDR3: TGTGCCAGCAGCTTAGGGACTAGCTCCAGAGAGACCCAGTACTTC.

J is TRBJ2-7 and V is TRBV29-1; TRBD2 agrees at 8 bases. This CDR3 is 12 amino acids long. Unmatched junction bases numbered 2, after V lost 5 bases and J lost 2 bases. CDR1 is SQVTM and CDR2 is ANQGSEA in the germline V gene. As DNA, the CDR3 is TGCAGCGTTAGCGGGGGAACCTACGAGCAGTACGTC. Translation: CSVSGGTYEQYV.